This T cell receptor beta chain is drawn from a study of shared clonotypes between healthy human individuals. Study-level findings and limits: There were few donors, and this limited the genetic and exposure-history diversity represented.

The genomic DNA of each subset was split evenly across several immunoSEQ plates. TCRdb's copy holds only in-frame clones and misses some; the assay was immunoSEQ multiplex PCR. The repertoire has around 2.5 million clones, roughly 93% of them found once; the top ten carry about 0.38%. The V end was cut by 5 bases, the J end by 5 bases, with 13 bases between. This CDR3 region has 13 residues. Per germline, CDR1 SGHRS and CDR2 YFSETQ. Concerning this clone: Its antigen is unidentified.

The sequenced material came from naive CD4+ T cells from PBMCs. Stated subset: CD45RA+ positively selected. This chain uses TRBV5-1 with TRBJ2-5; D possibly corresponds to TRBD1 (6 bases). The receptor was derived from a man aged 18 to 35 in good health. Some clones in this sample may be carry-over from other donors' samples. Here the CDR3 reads CASRKQGGETQYF. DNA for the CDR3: TGCGCCAGCAGGAAACAGGGCGGGGAGACCCAGTACTTC. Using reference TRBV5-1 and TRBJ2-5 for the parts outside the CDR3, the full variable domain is KAGVTQTPRYLIKTRGQQVTLSCSPISGHRSVSWYQQTPGQGLQFLFEYFSETQRNKGNFPGRFSGRQFSNSRSEMNVSTLELGDSALYLCASRKQGGETQYFGPGTRLLVL.